This TCR beta chain is from a study of blood T cell repertoires in COVID-19. Study as a whole: There were acute and convalescent COVID-19 samples, and they came from the United States, Italy and Spain. In each case, the material was cDNA or gDNA derived from T cells, B-cell-depleted T cells, or PBMCs.

Original processing notes: Cell counts per sample came from amplifying reference gene primers. This table comes from immunoSEQ multiplex PCR, and its TCRdb copy is limited to in-frame clones, with some not included. The D gene and trimming were derived from the DNA, and the V and J assignments and clone size from that table. This table holds roughly 200,000 clones, 78% found once. Trimming at V came to 6 bases and at J to 0 bases, leaving 10 bases not matched to a gene. Germline loops: CDR1 ENHRY, CDR2 SYGVKD. The CDR3 loop spans 16 amino acids. The chain combines TRBV10-3 with TRBJ1-1; 7 bases match TRBD1. Sequences were obtained from peripheral blood. This sequence was found in a woman older than 75 with active or convalescent COVID-19. As DNA, the CDR3 is TGTGCCATCAGGCCGGACAGGACCGCAATGAACACTGAAGCTTTCTTT. Amino acids: CAIRPDRTAMNTEAFF.